This section outlines one TCR beta chain sequence together with its context. Its specificity is unknown. At one end the junction does not follow the germline gene, possibly because of a read error. The authors made cDNA by 5'RACE with 10-nucleotide random UMIs. Every sequencing run produced over 190 million TCR-beta sequences, and the sequences from any one run covered 15-18 subjects. TCRdb re-analysed the 5' RACE reads in MiXCR, keeping a single row per CDR3 protein. Here the sample spans tens of thousands of distinct CDR3 sequences, roughly 10% being singletons. Documented time point: longitudinal time-point 1 (baseline). A total of 2 million PBMCs stored at -80 degrees C provided the unsorted libraries. The data stem from a study of neurological immune-mediated disorders. Study-level results: No CDR3 amino acid sequences recurred among expanded clones across subjects, suggesting private repertoires in all groups.

Germline CDR1 is SGHRS and CDR2 is YFSETQ. This CDR3 contains 16 residues. This clonotype originated in a man younger than 40 in good health. This rearrangement joins TRBV5-1 to TRBJ2-3, with D possibly TRBD2 on 5 matching bases. Input material: PBMCs. CDR3 nucleotide sequence: TGCGCCAGCAACTTGGTAAGGTCTCCTAGCACAGATACACAGTATTTT. Translated, it gives CASNLVRSPSTDTQYF.